This T cell receptor beta chain is from a study of siplizumab effects on memory and regulatory T cells. Study outcomes and limitations: Siplizumab significantly lowered the alloreactive sequences that could be traced to unstimulated CD4+ memory cells. With siplizumab, Treg-derived clones averaged approximately 69% of mappable alloreactive CD4+ clones, versus around 28% in controls. No naive or memory phenotype could be assigned to roughly 75-97% of proliferating clones.

Profiled with immunoSEQ multiplex PCR; TCRdb holds only in-frame clones, not every one. The sample lists approximately 100,000 clones, nearly 95% occurring once. V lost 0 bases, J lost 2 bases, and 9 bases lay in between. In germline, CDR1 is SGDLS, CDR2 YYNGEE. The CDR3 runs 14 residues. A remark on this clone: Its antigen is not identified.

The sequence was collected from a human donor in good health. Sequencing was performed on non-Treg CD4+ T cells sorted from blood. This chain joins TRBV9 and TRBJ2-7; D unclear. The CDR3 is CASSVDGSTYEQYF. The CDR3 bases are TGTGCCAGCAGCGTAGACGGCAGCACCTACGAGCAGTACTTC.